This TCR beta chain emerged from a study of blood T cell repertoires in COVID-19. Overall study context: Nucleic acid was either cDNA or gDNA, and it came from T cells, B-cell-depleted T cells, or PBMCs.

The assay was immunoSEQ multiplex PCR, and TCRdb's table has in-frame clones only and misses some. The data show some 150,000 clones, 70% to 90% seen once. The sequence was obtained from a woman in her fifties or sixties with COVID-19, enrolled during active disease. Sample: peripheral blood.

The CDR3 DNA follows: TGTGCCATCAGTGAGATCTTATTCTACGAGCAGTACTTC. Its protein is CAISEILFYEQYF. The chain recombines TRBV10-3 with TRBJ2-7; D unclear. In germline, CDR1 is ENHRY, CDR2 SYGVKD. V was trimmed by 2 bases and J by 3 bases, leaving 8 bases between them. This CDR3 contains 13 residues.